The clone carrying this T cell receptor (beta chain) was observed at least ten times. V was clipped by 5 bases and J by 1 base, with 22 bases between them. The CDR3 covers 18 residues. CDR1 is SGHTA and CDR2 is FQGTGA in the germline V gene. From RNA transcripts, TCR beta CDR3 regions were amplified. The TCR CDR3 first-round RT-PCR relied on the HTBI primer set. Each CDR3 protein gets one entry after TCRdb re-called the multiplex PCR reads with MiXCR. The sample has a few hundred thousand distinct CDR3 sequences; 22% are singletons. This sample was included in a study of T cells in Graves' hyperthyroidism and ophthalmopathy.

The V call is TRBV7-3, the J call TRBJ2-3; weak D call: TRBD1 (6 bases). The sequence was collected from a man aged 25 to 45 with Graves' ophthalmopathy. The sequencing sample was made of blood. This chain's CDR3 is CASSVSPLQGVGTDTQYF. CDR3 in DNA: TGTGCCAGCAGCGTTTCCCCCCTACAGGGAGTTGGCACAGATACGCAGTATTTT. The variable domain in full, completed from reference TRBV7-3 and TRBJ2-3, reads GAGVSQTPSNKVTEKGKYVELRCDPISGHTALYWYRQSLGQGPEFLIYFQGTGAADDSGLPNDRFFAVRPEGSVSTLKIQRTERGDSAVYLCASSVSPLQGVGTDTQYFGPGTRLTVL.